The clone carrying this T cell receptor beta chain was counted only a few times. Its antigen remains unidentified. The V gene lost 7 bases and the J gene lost 8 bases, with 17 bases spanning the gap. The CDR3 extends over 13 amino acids. Per the germline V gene, CDR1 is LNHDA and CDR2 is SQIVND (reference sequence). The study ran its PCR with 60 Vbeta and 13 Jbeta primers. The repertoire was sequenced with immunoSEQ multiplex PCR; TCRdb's copy has only in-frame clones and lacks some. The data show 40,000 to 55,000 clones, 81% seen once. This sample stems from a study of cytomegalovirus exposure and HLA in healthy donors. Study observations and caveats: Some V segments could not be told apart, so they were left out, TRBV6-2 and TRBV6-3 among them. Presence/absence analysis assumed near-uniform sequencing depth across donors. Clonal expansion, a later analysis showed, was greater in HLA-associated TCR beta chains than in equally common others.

Sequences were obtained from PBMCs. This sequence originates from a boy aged 10-17 years in good health and CMV-seropositive. The chain employs TRBV19 and TRBJ1-2; the D gene is possibly TRBD1 (5 bases). The CDR3 DNA is TGTGCCAGTATGGGTTGGAGGGGTATCGGCTACACCTTC. Residues: CASMGWRGIGYTF.